One and the same sample provided the 15 T cell receptor beta chains below, sequenced in a study of OX40 agonist ivuxolimab in advanced cancers. This table comes from immunoSEQ multiplex PCR, and its TCRdb copy is limited to in-frame clones, with some not included. The sample contains about 58,000 clones, roughly 80% of which appear only once. Sequenced material: CD4+ or CD8+ T cells sorted from blood, taken in a trial of the OX40 agonist ivuxolimab. The receptors derive from an adult with an advanced solid tumor such as melanoma, head and neck, liver or kidney cancer.

The rearrangement uses TRBV2 and TRBJ1-2; D unclear. This CDR3 has 14 residues. Germline assignment: CDR1 SNHLY and CDR2 FYNNEI. Trimming cost V 4 bases and J 0 bases, with 9 bases left between them. DNA of the CDR3: TGTGCCAGCAGTGGCACCGCCCCTAACTATGGCTACACCTTC. Amino acid sequence: CASSGTAPNYGYTF.

The chain is built from TRBV9 and TRBJ2-2; D could derive from TRBD1 or TRBD2 (6 bases each). Germline V gives CDR1 SGDLS, CDR2 YYNGEE. The ends were cut back, 1 base at V and 5 bases at J, with 9 bases in the middle. CDR3 length: 14 amino acids. Here the CDR3 reads CASSVRGETGELFF. Written as DNA, the CDR3 is TGTGCCAGCAGCGTAAGGGGGGAGACCGGGGAGCTGTTTTTT.

V usage is TRBV2 and J usage is TRBJ1-5; D perhaps matches TRBD1 (5 bases). Trimming removed 4 bases from V and 4 bases from J, with 8 bases in between. The germline V gene encodes CDR1 SNHLY and CDR2 FYNNEI. The CDR3 is made up of 13 amino acids. This chain's CDR3 is CASSGQLNQPQHF. The CDR3 DNA is TGTGCCAGCAGTGGACAGTTAAATCAGCCCCAGCATTTT. The full variable domain, completed using reference TRBV2 and TRBJ1-5, is EPEVTQTPSHQVTQMGQEVILRCVPISNHLYFYWYRQILGQKVEFLVSFYNNEISEKSEIFDDQFSVERPDGSNFTLKIRSTKLEDSAMYFCASSGQLNQPQHFGDGTRLSIL.

V gene TRBV10-3 combines with J gene TRBJ1-5; D remains unclear. Trimming took 10 bases from V and 3 from J, leaving 10 bases between them. Looked up from germline, CDR1 is ENHRY and CDR2 is SYGVKD. The CDR3 spans 12 residues. The CDR3: CASQGYNQPQHF. For the CDR3, the DNA is TGTGCCAGCCAAGGCTACAATCAGCCCCAGCATTTT.

The chain recombines TRBV9 with TRBJ1-4; no reliable D call. V lost 3 bases and J lost 5, with 8 bases in between. Germline CDR1 and CDR2: SGDLS and YYNGEE. The CDR3 sequence is 13 residues long. The CDR3 reads CASSASQNEKLFF. Written as DNA, the CDR3 is TGTGCCAGCAGCGCAAGCCAGAATGAAAAACTGTTTTTT.

The chain links TRBV20-1 to TRBJ2-5; 7 bases match TRBD2. The germline V gene has CDR1 DFQATT and CDR2 SNEGSKA (reference sequence). The CDR3 has 11 residues. After removal of 3 bases from V and 5 bases from J, the junction contained 0 bases not matched to a gene. The CDR3 spells CSASGGETQYF. The CDR3 DNA reads TGCAGTGCTAGCGGGGGGGAGACCCAGTACTTC.

In its sample, this clone was seen a few times. This rearrangement joins TRBV19 to TRBJ2-3; D perhaps matches TRBD1 (6 bases). V lost 5 bases, J lost 6 bases, and 15 bases lay in between. Germline CDR1 is LNHDA and CDR2 is SQIVND (reference sequence). CDR3 length: 14 amino acids. The CDR3 nucleotides are TGTGCCAGTAGTCTGGGTACAGGGTCGGATACGCAGTATTTT. It is translated as CASSLGTGSDTQYF.

The chain carries TRBV6-1 and TRBJ2-7; D remains ambiguous. Germline V lookup: CDR1 MNHNS, CDR2 SASEGT. The CDR3 runs to 13 residues. Trimming took 10 bases from V and 0 from J, leaving 13 bases between them. The DNA for the CDR3 is TGTGCCACCCTGCTTGGCAGCTCCTACGAGCAGTACTTC. This codes for CATLLGSSYEQYF.

This sequence joins TRBV6-1 and TRBJ2-7, with 9 bases aligning to TRBD1. CDR1 is MNHNS, CDR2 SASEGT, per germline. This CDR3 comprises 15 residues. J was trimmed by 3 bases and V by 4 bases; bases with no gene match: 7. CDR3 DNA sequence: TGTGCCAGCAGTGCTTCCGGGACAGGGTTCTACGAGCAGTACTTC. It is translated as CASSASGTGFYEQYF.

The V gene is TRBV7-3, the J gene TRBJ2-1; D gene ambiguous. CDR1 and CDR2 from the germline V gene are SGHTA and FQGTGA. The CDR3 is made up of 15 amino acids. Trimming took 8 bases from V and 5 from J, leaving 19 bases between them. In DNA, the CDR3 is TGTGCCAGCTCCCGGACCGGCTTCCCCGACAATGAGCAGTTCTTC. It is translated as CASSRTGFPDNEQFF.

The rearrangement links TRBV27 to TRBJ1-5, with 8 bases matching TRBD1. With V trimmed by 3 bases and J by 1 base, 8 bases remained unmatched. This CDR3 is 17 amino acids long. Per the germline V gene, CDR1 is MNHEY and CDR2 is SMNVEV (reference sequence). CDR3 protein: CASSFLPTGESNQPQHF. The CDR3 DNA sequence: TGTGCCAGCAGTTTCCTCCCGACAGGGGAAAGCAATCAGCCCCAGCATTTT.

V is TRBV10-3 and J is TRBJ2-6; 7 nucleotides align to TRBD1. The CDR3 extends over 15 amino acids. Germline CDR1 and CDR2: ENHRY and SYGVKD. The ends lost 6 bases at V and 2 bases at J; junction bases unmatched: 4. CDR3 amino acids: CAISQGTAGANVLTF. The CDR3 nucleotides read TGTGCCATCAGCCAAGGGACAGCTGGGGCCAACGTCCTGACTTTC.

The sample holds a few counts of this clone. The V and J genes are TRBV4-2 and TRBJ2-7, with a weak D call TRBD2 (5 bases). The V end lost 1 base, the J end lost 7 bases, and 11 bases lay between the germline ends. CDR3 size: 13 residues. Germline CDR1 LGHNA, CDR2 YNFKEQ. The CDR3 coding sequence is TGTGCCAGCAGCCAAGTCGGGGTTAGGGAGCAGTACTTC. Translated: CASSQVGVREQYF.

This chain uses TRBV7-8 with TRBJ1-2; maybe TRBD1 (5 bases). Germline V gives CDR1 SGHVS, CDR2 FQNEAQ. This CDR3 region has 13 residues. V was shortened by 1 base and J by 5 bases, with 8 bases between the two germline ends. CDR3 sequence (DNA): TGTGCCAGCAGCTTAGAGGCAGGGTATGGCTACACCTTC. Translation gives CASSLEAGYGYTF.

The chain uses TRBV6-6 and TRBJ2-7, with D maybe TRBD2 (5 bases). The length of the CDR3 is 15 residues. The V and J ends lost 5 bases and 0 bases respectively, with 14 bases between them. CDR1 is MNHNY and CDR2 is SVGAGI in the germline V gene (reference sequence). CDR3 sequence (DNA): TGTGCCAGCAGTCCCCGGACTGTTAGCTCCTACGAGCAGTACTTC. It encodes CASSPRTVSSYEQYF.